This T cell receptor (beta chain) appears in the sequencing data of a study of T cell responses to AZD1222 COVID-19 vaccine. This CDR3 region has 14 residues. Trimming took off 3 bases at V and 9 bases at J, with 12 bases between the two ends. CDR1 is SGHAT, CDR2 FQNNGV, per germline. Sequenced by immunoSEQ multiplex PCR; TCRdb stores in-frame clones only, minus some. The data contain fewer than 200,000 clones, around 94% of them singletons. The input for sequencing was peripheral blood, taken on day 0 of AZD1222 vaccination. V gene TRBV11-2 combines with J gene TRBJ1-6; D is perhaps TRBD1 (6 bases). The sequence was collected from an adult in good health. The CDR3 nucleotides read TGTGCCAGCAGCTTCTTAGGGGGTGCTTCACCCCTCCACTTT. This encodes CASSFLGGASPLHF.